The 4 T cell receptor beta chains in this list originate from one sample, sequenced in a study of radiation and T cells in renal cell carcinoma (dated by TCRdb to between 2020 and 2021). The sample's time point label is to be understood as: baseline pretreatment blood. Read against the paper, the sample's treatment or condition label means: 15 Gy SBRT to primary tumor, nephrectomy 4 weeks later. Libraries were made using the immunoSEQ multiplex PCR assay. The immuneACCESS repertoire file appears here via TCRdb, limited to in-frame rearrangements. These files lack a portion of the clones; in checked studies, under half of the deficit traces to unresolved V genes, and the cause of the others is not known. The table for this sample lists about 160,000 clones; about 87% of them were counted only once. The ten largest make up 3.5% to 5% of the sample. The sample here was blood, taken from a patient whose treatment included radiotherapy and nephrectomy. The receptors here all came from a woman between 70 and 85 years old with renal cell carcinoma.

This chain joins TRBV9 and TRBJ1-4; weak D call: TRBD1 (6 bases). V dropped 4 bases and J dropped 1 base, with 14 bases sitting between them. This CDR3 spans 16 amino acids. Germline V gene data show CDR1 as SGDLS and CDR2 as YYNGEE. The CDR3 is CASSPPGHLTNEKLFF. DNA of the CDR3: TGTGCCAGCAGCCCCCCGGGACATCTAACTAATGAAAAACTGTTTTTT.

The chain has TRBV4-2 and TRBJ1-4; D not resolved. Germline lookup yields CDR1 LGHNA and CDR2 YNFKEQ. The V gene lost 0 bases and the J gene lost 4 bases, with 9 bases spanning the gap. This CDR3 has 15 amino acids. CDR3 protein: CASSQDGDYNEKLFF. CDR3 DNA: TGTGCCAGCAGCCAAGATGGGGATTATAATGAAAAACTGTTTTTT.

The chain employs TRBV5-1 and TRBJ2-1, with 8 bases that match TRBD2. CDR1 and CDR2 (germline): SGHRS, YFSETQ. CDR3 length: 13 residues. J was trimmed by 8 bases and V by 1 base; bases with no gene match: 2. CDR3 sequence reads: CASSLLAGDEQFF. The CDR3 DNA reads TGCGCCAGCAGCTTGCTAGCGGGCGATGAGCAGTTCTTC.

The J gene is TRBJ1-1, the V gene TRBV5-1; no reliable D call. V lost 0 bases, J lost 0 bases, and 3 bases lay in between. The CDR3 totals 13 residues. Germline lookup yields CDR1 SGHRS and CDR2 YFSETQ. This CDR3 reads CASSLAVNTEAFF. CDR3 nucleotide sequence: TGCGCCAGCAGCTTGGCGGTGAACACTGAAGCTTTCTTT.